The present entry profiles one TCR beta chain with its context. The antigen is unknown. This sample is part of a study of vaccination and CD4 T cells after COVID-19. Turning to the study itself: Control cultures used a CEFX viral epitope pool, an HIV-1 Nef peptide pool, or no peptide.

Study findings and constraints: Within the convalescent patients, spike mono-reactivity was found in 304 of 307 vaccine-specific clones. Convalescent patients gained a median approximately 90% of their reactive clones only post-vaccination.

Sample treatment: approximately 9-day PBMC culture with coronavirus spike peptide pools or control peptides (ViraFEST assay). First, ViraFEST expanded antigen-specific T cells with peptide pools, and next it sequenced the TCRs. The Oncomine TCR Beta short-read assay sequenced DNA from cultured CD4+ T cells. TCRdb re-called the PCR reads through MiXCR, storing one row per CDR3 protein. The sample carries 15,000 to 20,000 distinct CDR3 sequences, under 45% recorded once. The sample consisted of CD4+ T cells from blood, cultured in vitro, taken before SARS-CoV-2 vaccination. The receptor's source is a human donor who had recovered from COVID-19.

In nucleotides, the CDR3 is TGTGCCAGCAGTTCAACAGGGTCTTATCAGCCCCAGCATTTT. As protein: CASSSTGSYQPQHF. The rearrangement joins TRBV7-8 to TRBJ1-5; TRBD1 might be the D (6 bases). V was cut by 6 bases and J by 5 bases, with 14 bases left in between. The CDR3 totals 14 residues. In germline, CDR1 is SGHVS, CDR2 FQNEAQ.